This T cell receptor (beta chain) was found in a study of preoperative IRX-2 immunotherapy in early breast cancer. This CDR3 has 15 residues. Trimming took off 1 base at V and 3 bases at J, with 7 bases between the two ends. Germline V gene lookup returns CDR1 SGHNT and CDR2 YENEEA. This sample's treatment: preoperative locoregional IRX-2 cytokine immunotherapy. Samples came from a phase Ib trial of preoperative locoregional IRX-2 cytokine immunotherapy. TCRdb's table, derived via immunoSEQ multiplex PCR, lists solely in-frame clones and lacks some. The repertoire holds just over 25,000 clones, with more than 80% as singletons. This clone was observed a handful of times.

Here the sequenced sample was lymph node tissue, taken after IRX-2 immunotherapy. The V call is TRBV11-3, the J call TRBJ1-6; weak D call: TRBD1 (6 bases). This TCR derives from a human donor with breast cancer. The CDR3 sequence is CASSLGTVYNSPLHF. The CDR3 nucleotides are TGTGCCAGCAGCTTAGGGACAGTCTATAATTCACCCCTCCACTTT.